This entry concerns a single T cell receptor (beta chain). Antigen unknown. After removal of 4 bases from V and 2 bases from J, the junction contained 5 bases not matched to a gene. This CDR3 region has 13 residues. Germline assignment: CDR1 DFQATT and CDR2 SNEGSKA (reference sequence). These data are taken from a study of regulatory T cells in long-lasting Graves disease. According to the study, TCR beta libraries were built with iRepertoire HTBI primers and CDR3-region Arm-PCR. TCRdb itself ran the multiplex PCR reads through MiXCR, one entry per CDR3 protein. The table has hundreds of thousands of distinct CDR3 sequences, around a fifth seen once. Regarding time point: persistent/refractory GD, antithyroid drugs over 5 years with positive TRAb. The authors made the TCR library using RNA they extracted from PBMCs. Each patient gave roughly 10 milliliters of EDTA-anticoagulated peripheral blood. General study results and limits: Whereas new patients shared 950 to 1,000 public clonotypes, persistent patients shared more, at under 3,500. Preferential use of TRBV28, TRBJ1-2 and TRBJ2-5 was seen in persistent disease.

Sequenced material: peripheral blood mononuclear cells (PBMCs), taken when the disease was refractory, from a patient treated with antithyroid drugs. This TCR derives from a female donor with Graves disease. The chain is built from TRBV20-1 and TRBJ2-7; 7 positions agree with TRBD1. For the CDR3, the DNA is TGCAGTGCTAACCGGGACAGTCCCTACGAGCAGTACTTC. Its protein is CSANRDSPYEQYF.